This TCR beta chain was retrieved from a study of tumor-infiltrating lymphocytes in primary liver carcinoma. Bulk tissue was left unsorted, and RNA and DNA were co-extracted from roughly 20-30 mg of it. Starting from approximately 0.45 ug of total RNA, TCR beta cDNA was produced with a primer in the constant region. Researchers made the TCR beta libraries by running three nested multiplex PCR rounds with slightly modified ARM-PCR. The study ran its first two PCR rounds for roughly 11 cycles each, using TRBV1-TRBV30 forward primers and a C-beta reverse primer. MiXCR was run by TCRdb on the multiplex PCR reads, yielding one entry per CDR3 protein. In the table there are about 200,000 distinct CDR3 sequences, around four fifths of which are singletons. The CDR3 is 12 amino acids. Germline V gene data show CDR1 as SQVTM and CDR2 as ANQGSEA. The germline V and J ends were trimmed by 4 bases and 5 bases, with 9 bases remaining between them.

The J gene is TRBJ2-4, the V gene TRBV29-1; TRBD1 is a possible D gene (5 bases). Material for sequencing was tumor tissue from primary liver carcinoma. This sequence was found in a man aged 35-49 years with primary liver carcinoma and hepatitis B virus infection. CDR3 DNA: TGCAGCGTTGTGGACACCCAAAACATTCAGTACTTC. Translation gives CSVVDTQNIQYF.